This TCR beta chain was identified during a study of T cell changes during pregnancy in multiple sclerosis. Germline V CDR1 and CDR2: SQVTM, ANQGSEA. There are 13 residues in the CDR3. After removal of 7 bases from V and 5 bases from J, the junction contained 4 bases not matched to a gene. Method: immunoSEQ multiplex PCR; TCRdb's copy keeps in-frame clones and lacks some. The table has roughly 43,000 clones, about 88% seen once. The receptor's source is a female donor with multiple sclerosis, enrolled in a pregnancy study. Sequences were derived from CD4+ T cells from peripheral blood mononuclear cells, sampled after pregnancy. The chain combines TRBV29-1 with TRBJ2-2, with 10 bases fitting TRBD1. The CDR3 protein is CSDWDRGTGELFF. The CDR3 DNA sequence: TGCAGCGATTGGGACAGGGGAACCGGGGAGCTGTTTTTT.